The clone carrying this T cell receptor (beta chain) was counted a single time. Its antigen is currently unknown. Expressed TCRB transcripts were sequenced after all isolated RNA was converted to cDNA. Naive, central memory and regulatory T cell samples averaged approximately 3.9 million immunoSEQ reads each. Method: immunoSEQ multiplex PCR; TCRdb's copy keeps in-frame clones and lacks some. The sample yields fewer than 25,000 clones, 55% to 70% seen once. The sample belongs to a study of beta chain features in type 1 diabetes. Study observations and caveats: Patients with Type 1 diabetes showed moderately but significantly shorter TCRB CDR3s in all four CD4+ subsets.

In total, each donor contributed a single heparinised blood draw that averaged approximately 0.12 L. The sequencing sample was made of Tregs from blood. This sequence was found in a man younger than 35 with type 1 diabetes.

The CDR3 region is CASSQDWGRGRTNTGELFF. In nucleotides, the CDR3 is TGTGCCAGCAGCCAAGACTGGGGGCGAGGACGGACGAACACCGGGGAGCTGTTTTTT. J is TRBJ2-2 and V is TRBV14; tentative D call: TRBD1 (6 bases). Germline CDR1 SGHDN, CDR2 FVKESK. The V and J ends lost 0 bases and 0 bases respectively, with 17 bases between them. There are 19 residues in the CDR3.